This entry concerns a single T cell receptor beta chain. Its target is unknown. The PCR made use of 60 Vbeta and 13 Jbeta primers. Produced via immunoSEQ multiplex PCR; TCRdb's table is partial and in-frame only. The table has under 200,000 clones, more than 75% seen once. The data stem from a study of cytomegalovirus exposure and HLA in healthy donors. Study findings and constraints: Productive status was seen about 87% or about 30% of the time for most TCR beta V segments in an earlier analysis. Other equally common chains were less clonally expanded than HLA-associated TCR beta chains, a later analysis showed.

Germline values: CDR1 SGDLS, CDR2 YYNGEE. J was trimmed by 7 bases and V by 6 bases; bases with no gene match: 14. This CDR3 is 15 amino acids long. The source is a woman in her forties or fifties in good health and CMV-seropositive. The material sequenced was PBMCs. This chain uses TRBV9 with TRBJ1-2; 8 bases map to TRBD1. Here the CDR3 DNA reads TGTGCCAGCACGCAACAACCACAGGGGGAGGGTGGCTACACCTTC. The encoded protein is CASTQQPQGEGGYTF.